The sequence of this T cell receptor (beta chain) was determined in a study of T-cell memory formation after mild COVID-19. MiXCR, run by TCRdb on the 5' RACE reads, gives a single entry per CDR3 protein. The sample gives 550,000 to 600,000 distinct CDR3 sequences, around 15% of which show up once; about 8.1% is in the top ten. The CDR3 totals 16 residues. Germline V CDR1 and CDR2: MNHEY, SMNVEV (reference sequence). V lost 5 bases to trimming and J lost 8 bases, with 21 bases between them. This clonotype was counted a single time. Sequenced material: PBMCs or a T cell subset sorted from them (not recorded which). The chain uses TRBV27 and TRBJ1-4, with D possibly matching TRBD1 (6 bases). The sequence was obtained from an adult woman who had mild COVID-19 (a few samples of this study predate the infection). Cell type and time point are not known. The CDR3 sequence is CASSPEGGKLREKLFF. The DNA of the CDR3 is TGTGCCAGCAGTCCTGAGGGGGGGAAACTGCGGGAAAAACTGTTTTTT.